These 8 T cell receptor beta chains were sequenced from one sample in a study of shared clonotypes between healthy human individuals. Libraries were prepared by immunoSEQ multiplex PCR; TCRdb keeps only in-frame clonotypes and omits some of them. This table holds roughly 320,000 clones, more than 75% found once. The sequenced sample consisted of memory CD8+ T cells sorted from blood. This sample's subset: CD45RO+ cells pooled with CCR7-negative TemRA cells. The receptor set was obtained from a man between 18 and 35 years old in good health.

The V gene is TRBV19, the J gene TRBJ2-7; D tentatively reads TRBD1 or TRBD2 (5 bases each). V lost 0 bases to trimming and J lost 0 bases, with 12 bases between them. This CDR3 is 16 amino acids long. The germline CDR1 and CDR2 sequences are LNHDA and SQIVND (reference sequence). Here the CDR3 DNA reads TGTGCCAGTAGTATAGATCACGCAGGGAGCTCCTACGAGCAGTACTTC. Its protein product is CASSIDHAGSSYEQYF. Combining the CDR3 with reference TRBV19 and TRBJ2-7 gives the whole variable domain DGGITQSPKYLFRKEGQNVTLSCEQNLNHDAMYWYRQDPGQGLRLIYYSQIVNDFQKGDIAEGYSVSREKKESFPLTVTSAQKNPTAFYLCASSIDHAGSSYEQYFGPGTRLTVT.

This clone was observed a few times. The CDR3 region has the DNA TGTGCCAGCAGTCACGTACTAAATGAAAAACTGTTTTTT. The encoded protein is CASSHVLNEKLFF. V gene TRBV6-5 combines with J gene TRBJ1-4; D is unresolved. V lost 5 bases to trimming and J lost 5 bases, with 9 bases between them. Germline CDR1 is MNHEY and CDR2 is SVGAGI. This CDR3 has 13 residues.

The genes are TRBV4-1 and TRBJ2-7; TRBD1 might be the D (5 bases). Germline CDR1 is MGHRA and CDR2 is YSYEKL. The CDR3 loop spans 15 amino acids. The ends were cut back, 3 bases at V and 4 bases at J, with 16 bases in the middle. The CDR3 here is CASSQKQTEVYEQYF. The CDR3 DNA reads TGCGCCAGCAGCCAGAAGCAGACAGAAGTTTACGAGCAGTACTTC.

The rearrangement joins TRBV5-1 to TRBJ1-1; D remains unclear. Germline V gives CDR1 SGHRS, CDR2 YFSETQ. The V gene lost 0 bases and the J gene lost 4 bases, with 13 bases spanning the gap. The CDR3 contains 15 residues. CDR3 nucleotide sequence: TGCGCCAGCAGCTTGGCCCTTTGGGGATTCACTGAAGCTTTCTTT. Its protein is CASSLALWGFTEAFF.

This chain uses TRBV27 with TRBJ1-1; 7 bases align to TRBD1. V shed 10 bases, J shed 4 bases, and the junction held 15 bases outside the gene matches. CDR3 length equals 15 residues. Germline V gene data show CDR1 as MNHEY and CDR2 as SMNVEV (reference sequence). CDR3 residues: CATAAGIYRGTEAFF. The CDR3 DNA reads TGTGCCACCGCTGCCGGGATCTACAGGGGCACTGAAGCTTTCTTT.

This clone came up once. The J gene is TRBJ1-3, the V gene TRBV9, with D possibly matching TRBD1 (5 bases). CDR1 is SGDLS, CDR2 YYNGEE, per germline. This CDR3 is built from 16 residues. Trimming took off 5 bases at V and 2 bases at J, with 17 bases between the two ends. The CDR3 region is CASSINQGAAGNTIYF. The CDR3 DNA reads TGTGCCAGCAGTATCAATCAGGGAGCGGCTGGAAACACCATATATTTT.

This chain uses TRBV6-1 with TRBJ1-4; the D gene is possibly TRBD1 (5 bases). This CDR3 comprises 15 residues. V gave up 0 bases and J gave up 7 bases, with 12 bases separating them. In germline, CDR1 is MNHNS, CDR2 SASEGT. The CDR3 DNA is TGTGCCAGCAGTGAAGCGCTCTCTACAGGTGAAAAACTGTTTTTT. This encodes CASSEALSTGEKLFF.

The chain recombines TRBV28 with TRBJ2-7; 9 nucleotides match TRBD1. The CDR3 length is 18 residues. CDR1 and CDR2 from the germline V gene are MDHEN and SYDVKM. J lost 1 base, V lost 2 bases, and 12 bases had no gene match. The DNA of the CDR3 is TGTGCCAGCAGTTTACCTTTGGACGGGACAGGGATTTCCTACGAGCAGTACTTC. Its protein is CASSLPLDGTGISYEQYF.